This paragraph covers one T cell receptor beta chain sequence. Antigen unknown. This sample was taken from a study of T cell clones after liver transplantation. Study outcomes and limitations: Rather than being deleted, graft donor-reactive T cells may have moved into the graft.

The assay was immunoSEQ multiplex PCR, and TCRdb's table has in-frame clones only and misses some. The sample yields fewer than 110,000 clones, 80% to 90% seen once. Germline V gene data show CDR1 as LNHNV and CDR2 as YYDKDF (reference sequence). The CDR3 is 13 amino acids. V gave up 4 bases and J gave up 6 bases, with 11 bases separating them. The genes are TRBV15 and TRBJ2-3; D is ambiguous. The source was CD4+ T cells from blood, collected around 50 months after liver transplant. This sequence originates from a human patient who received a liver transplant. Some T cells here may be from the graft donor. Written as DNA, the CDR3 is TGTGCCACCAGCAACCGGGTTGGCGATACGCAGTATTTT. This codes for CATSNRVGDTQYF.